The next 18 T cell receptor beta chains were all read from a single sample in a study of graft-versus-host responses after intestinal transplantation. Antigen specificity for these receptors is unknown. TCRdb's table, derived via immunoSEQ multiplex PCR, lists solely in-frame clones and lacks some. The table lists tens of thousands of clones, over 70% of them singletons, with 0.39% in the top ten. Material: unstimulated CD4+ T cells sorted from spleen or lymph node cells, obtained before transplant. The receptors were gathered from a human donor who was the organ donor for an intestinal transplant.

This clone was seen only once. V and J are TRBV7-2 and TRBJ1-1; TRBD1 agrees at 8 bases. The CDR3 length is 14 residues. CDR1 is SGHTA, CDR2 FQGNSA, per germline. The V and J ends lost 7 bases and 2 bases, in that order; junction bases with no gene match: 6. CDR3: CASKTGGFNTEAFF. CDR3 bases: TGTGCCAGCAAAACAGGGGGTTTTAACACTGAAGCTTTCTTT.

The chain joins TRBV28 to TRBJ1-5; TRBD1 agrees at 9 bases. In germline, CDR1 is MDHEN, CDR2 SYDVKM. The CDR3 is 15 amino acids. J was trimmed by 6 bases and V by 4 bases; bases with no gene match: 7. CDR3 in amino acids: CASSSSGTGSQPQHF. The CDR3 DNA reads as TGTGCCAGCAGTTCCTCCGGGACAGGGAGTCAGCCCCAGCATTTT.

The chain joins TRBV20-1 to TRBJ2-5, with D uncertain. Germline CDR1 is DFQATT and CDR2 is SNEGSKA (reference sequence). Trimming pared 7 bases from V and 5 bases from J, leaving 11 bases between. The CDR3 sequence is 11 residues long. In DNA form, the CDR3 reads TGCAGTGTGGCACCCAGGGAGACCCAGTACTTC. This translates into CSVAPRETQYF.

This clone is a singleton in its sample. The V and J genes are TRBV7-3 and TRBJ2-2; 7 positions agree with TRBD1. Germline CDR1 and CDR2: SGHTA and FQGTGA. This CDR3 contains 16 residues. The ends lost 3 bases at V and 0 bases at J; junction bases unmatched: 4. CDR3 in DNA: TGTGCCAGCAGCTTCACAGGGGTAACGAACACCGGGGAGCTGTTTTTT. Protein product: CASSFTGVTNTGELFF. The full variable domain, its missing parts supplied by reference TRBV7-3 and TRBJ2-2, is GAGVSQTPSNKVTEKGKYVELRCDPISGHTALYWYRQSLGQGPEFLIYFQGTGAADDSGLPNDRFFAVRPEGSVSTLKIQRTERGDSAVYLCASSFTGVTNTGELFFGEGSRLTVL.

This clone was detected a few times. The chain recombines TRBV5-4 with TRBJ2-1; TRBD1 matches at 9 bases. Germline V gene lookup returns CDR1 SGHNT and CDR2 YYREEE (reference sequence). V was pared by 4 bases and J by 6 bases, with 11 bases of the junction left unmatched. The CDR3 sequence is 16 residues long. The CDR3 spells CASSRAGTGSGNEQFF. DNA of the CDR3: TGTGCCAGCAGCAGAGCCGGGACAGGGAGTGGCAATGAGCAGTTCTTC.

The rearrangement links TRBV28 to TRBJ1-2; D is unresolved. V lost 5 bases, J lost 8 bases, and 6 bases lay in between. Germline lookup yields CDR1 MDHEN and CDR2 SYDVKM. The CDR3 runs 10 residues. CDR3: CASSHLGYTF. DNA of the CDR3: TGTGCCAGCAGTCATTTGGGCTACACCTTC.

The rearrangement uses TRBV28 and TRBJ1-5, with 8 bases fitting TRBD1. CDR1 is MDHEN and CDR2 is SYDVKM in the germline V gene. There are 15 residues in the CDR3. The trim removed 5 bases at V and 4 bases at J, leaving 7 bases unmatched. The CDR3 sequence is CASSTRYRGNQPQHF. CDR3 DNA: TGTGCCAGCAGTACCCGATACAGGGGGAATCAGCCCCAGCATTTT.

Details on this clone: Its ends do not fully match the called genes, so a read error is possible. The rearrangement uses TRBV7-9 and TRBJ1-4; D is perhaps TRBD1 (5 bases). Germline CDR1 SEHNR, CDR2 FQNEAQ (reference sequence). The CDR3 has 12 amino acids. The CDR3: CANSLGAGNAFF. The CDR3 nucleotides read TGTGCCAACAGCTTAGGGGCAGGAAACGCTTTTTTT.

This clone showed up just once. This sequence joins TRBV6-5 and TRBJ1-4, with TRBD1 matching 7 bases. This CDR3 region has 15 residues. Trimming at V came to 5 bases and at J to 0 bases, leaving 3 bases not matched to a gene. CDR1 MNHEY and CDR2 SVGAGI come from the germline V gene. This CDR3 is CASSRTGSTNEKLFF. The CDR3 region has the DNA TGTGCCAGCAGTAGGACAGGTTCAACTAATGAAAAACTGTTTTTT.

The chain couples TRBV10-3 to TRBJ2-7; 8 bases fit TRBD1. Unmatched junction bases numbered 6, after V lost 3 bases and J lost 2 bases. This CDR3 contains 15 residues. CDR1 ENHRY and CDR2 SYGVKD come from the germline V gene. As DNA, the CDR3 is TGTGCCATCAGTGACACGACAGGGGCCCCCTACGAGCAGTACGTC. Translated: CAISDTTGAPYEQYV.

This clone was seen a few times. The gene calls are TRBV18 and TRBJ1-3; no firm D call. Germline assignment: CDR1 KGHSH and CDR2 LQKENI. Trimming cost V 1 base and J 2 bases, with 9 bases left between them. The CDR3 loop spans 15 amino acids. The CDR3, as DNA: TGTGCCAGCTCACCACTAGCCGGAACTGGAAACACCATATATTTT. This encodes CASSPLAGTGNTIYF.

The chain is built from TRBV5-6 and TRBJ1-2; possibly TRBD1 for D (5 bases). The CDR3 consists of 17 residues. V was clipped by 4 bases and J by 5 bases, with 24 bases between them. CDR1 and CDR2 (germline): SGHDT, YYEEEE. The CDR3 coding sequence is TGTGCCAGCAGCCTTTCGCCCGGTGCGGGGGTAGGATATGGCTACACCTTC. This translates into CASSLSPGAGVGYGYTF.

Only one count was recorded for this clone. V gene TRBV7-9 combines with J gene TRBJ1-6; 9 bases match TRBD1. The ends lost 6 bases at V and 4 bases at J; junction bases unmatched: 4. This CDR3 contains 15 residues. Germline-derived CDR1 and CDR2 are SEHNR and FQNEAQ (reference sequence). For the CDR3, the DNA is TGTGCCAGCAGATGGACAGGGGCTTATAATTCACCCCTCCACTTT. This sequence encodes CASRWTGAYNSPLHF.

This rearrangement joins TRBV18 to TRBJ1-5, with 8 bases fitting TRBD1. The CDR3 runs to 16 residues. CDR1 is KGHSH and CDR2 is LQKENI in the germline V gene. Germline trimming cut 3 bases from V and 0 bases from J; bases unmatched to any gene: 4. The CDR3 bases are TGTGCCAGCTCACCGGGACAGGTACTTAGCAATCAGCCCCAGCATTTT. Residues: CASSPGQVLSNQPQHF.

The V and J genes are TRBV7-8 and TRBJ1-5; TRBD1 aligns across 7 bases. This CDR3 has 14 residues. Germline loops: CDR1 SGHVS, CDR2 FQNEAQ. Trimming at V came to 6 bases and at J to 7 bases, leaving 9 bases not matched to a gene. The CDR3 coding sequence is TGTGCCAGCAGAGGATGGGACAGTAACCAGCCCCAGCATTTT. The encoded protein is CASRGWDSNQPQHF.

This rearrangement joins TRBV28 to TRBJ1-5; 7 nucleotides line up with TRBD1. The germline gives CDR1 MDHEN, CDR2 SYDVKM. This CDR3 has 14 residues. Losses at the gene ends were 2 bases for V and 4 bases for J; bases not matched to a gene: 2. The CDR3 sequence: CASSLAGGNQPQHF. In nucleotides, the CDR3 is TGTGCCAGCAGTTTAGCAGGGGGGAATCAGCCCCAGCATTTT.

The CDR3 loop is CASSYSSGGAYETQYF. DNA for the CDR3: TGTGCCAGCAGTTACTCCAGCGGGGGGGCCTATGAGACCCAGTACTTC. This chain uses TRBV6-5 with TRBJ2-5; 10 bases align to TRBD2. Per germline, CDR1 MNHEY and CDR2 SVGAGI. J gave up 5 bases and V 0 bases, and 6 bases lay outside the gene matches. The CDR3 totals 16 residues.

CDR3 nucleotide sequence: TGTGCCAGCAGTTTACAGGGGGTGATGGGCACAGATACGCAGTATTTT. As protein: CASSLQGVMGTDTQYF. This chain links TRBV28 with TRBJ2-3; TRBD1 matches 7 bases. V lost 2 bases and J lost 1; bases outside the gene matches: 6. CDR3 length: 16 amino acids. Germline V gene sequence: CDR1 MDHEN, CDR2 SYDVKM.